This entry concerns a single TCR beta chain. These data come from a study of T cell repertoires in cytomegalovirus infection. Overall study: A matching HLA type, together with CMV infection, was signaled by public TCR beta signatures.

CDR1 is MNHEY and CDR2 is SMNVEV in the germline V gene (reference sequence). V dropped 2 bases and J dropped 7; count of bases not matched to a gene: 9. CDR3 length: 16 amino acids. TCRdb used MiXCR to reprocess the reads, holding one entry per CDR3 protein. Of about 230,000 distinct CDR3 sequences in the sample, about 23% were seen once. Sequenced material: CD8+ T cells from PBMCs. The chain links TRBV27 to TRBJ2-2; TRBD1 aligns across 8 bases. The TCR comes from a human donor in good health (CMV status not recorded). Some clones in this sample may be carry-over from other donors' samples. CDR3 nucleotides: TGTGCCAGCAGTTTACTTGACAGGGGAAAGGTCGGGGAGCTGTTTTTT. Residues: CASSLLDRGKVGELFF.